Given below is one T cell receptor beta chain in context. The antigen this receptor binds is unknown. No qualities accompany the bases; no much larger clone lies one base away. This record belongs to a study of blood T cell repertoires in COVID-19 (TCRdb year 2020). Background for the entire study: Samples covering the acute and convalescent phases of COVID-19 were provided by collaborators in the United States, Italy and Spain. The dataset comprised deeply sampled blood TCRbeta repertoires from subjects exposed to, actively infected with, or recovered from COVID-19. A de-identified subject ID, COVID-19 status, age in years and sex were almost always included in the sample metadata. The material from the prospective study consisted of cDNA or gDNA derived from T cells, B-cell-depleted T cells, or PBMCs. Where HLA class I and class II types were available, the types were taken from metadata supplied by the sample provider, not from assay-based typing. The repertoires were released in a freely available public database meant as a resource for research on the immune response to SARS-CoV-2. The samples were drawn from the first 160 participants of the ongoing ImmuneRACE study and from roughly 1,300 subjects provided by 6 global collaborators. General conclusions and limits of the study: The amount of clinical and demographic metadata varied by source and participant and was provided uncurated.

Trimming leaves V shorter by 2 bases and J shorter by 7 bases, with the junction holding 11 bases beyond the gene matches. CDR1 is given as SNHLY and CDR2 as FYNNEI, both from the germline V gene. The CDR3 has 15 amino acids, counting the end cysteine and phenylalanine. Just CDR3 DNA is preserved here, 45 bases in frame from base 1. Collaborating institutions collected whole blood in K2EDTA tubes following their own protocols. For TCRbeta analysis, collaborator samples were shipped as frozen whole blood, as isolated PBMCs, or as DNA extracted from either sample type. The immunoSEQ Assay, a bias-controlled multiplex PCR, was used to amplify TCRbeta CDR3 regions from genomic DNA. For the original study's pipeline: The number of nucleated cells in each sample was estimated from the amplification of reference gene primers within the assay. To quantify the absolute abundance of each unique TCRbeta CDR3 rearrangement, sequence reads were collapsed and filtered. For each sample, productive Simpson clonality was calculated as the square root of Simpson's diversity index over productive rearrangements. TCRdb obtained this table from immuneACCESS and retained in-frame rearrangements with V and J assigned. These tables miss some clones; where compared with another copy, unresolved V genes account for less than half of the shortfall, and the remainder is unexplained. V, J and clone size are those of that table, while D and trimming were read from the DNA. The sample table shows some 170,000 clones, and about 81% are seen once. About a tenth of the sample comes from the top ten.

The sequence was obtained from a human donor in a cohort sampled during active COVID-19. The chain uses TRBV2 and TRBJ2-7, with 7 bases in between that match TRBD2. Specimen: peripheral blood. The CDR3 protein: CASSEIRAGAREQYF. The DNA sequence reads TGTGCCAGCAGTGAAATAAGGGCGGGAGCGAGGGAGCAGTACTTC.